The 20 T cell receptor beta chains given below trace back to one sample, sequenced in a study of shared clonotypes between healthy human individuals. The data were produced by immunoSEQ multiplex PCR, yet TCRdb's version contains in-frame clones alone and is incomplete. The sample lists roughly 2.1 million clones; more than 85% were seen once. CD45RO-negative cells were positively selected for CCR7, leaving out terminally differentiated effector memory CD45RA+ cells. Sequencing was carried out using naive CD8+ T cells from PBMCs. The receptors come from a man aged 18 to 29 in good health. Some clones in this sample may be carry-over from other donors' samples.

The chain joins TRBV5-4 to TRBJ2-7; D unresolved. CDR1 and CDR2 from the germline V gene are SGHNT and YYREEE (reference sequence). The ends were cut back, 7 bases at V and 5 bases at J, with 10 bases in the middle. The CDR3 extends over 11 amino acids. CDR3 amino acids: CASGPWDEQYF. The CDR3 DNA reads TGTGCCAGCGGGCCCTGGGACGAGCAGTACTTC.

The V and J genes are TRBV27 and TRBJ1-2, with 10 bases lining up with TRBD1. V trimming: 6 bases; J trimming: 8 bases; junction bases outside the gene matches: 9. The length of the CDR3 is 14 residues. Germline CDR1 is MNHEY and CDR2 is SMNVEV (reference sequence). The CDR3 sequence: CASSNPGQGLGYTF. In DNA, the CDR3 is TGTGCCAGCAGCAATCCGGGACAGGGGTTGGGCTACACCTTC.

The gene calls are TRBV7-8 and TRBJ2-7; TRBD1 aligns across 7 bases. V dropped 3 bases and J dropped 1; count of bases not matched to a gene: 9. The germline CDR1 and CDR2 sequences are SGHVS and FQNEAQ. The CDR3 runs to 16 residues. The DNA of the CDR3 is TGTGCCAGCAGCTTGCCGACAGGGCCCGGATCCTACGAGCAGTACTTC. Protein product: CASSLPTGPGSYEQYF. The full variable domain, its missing parts supplied by reference TRBV7-8 and TRBJ2-7, is GAGVSQSPRYKVAKRGQDVALRCDPISGHVSLFWYQQALGQGPEFLTYFQNEAQLDKSGLPSDRFFAERPEGSVSTLKIQRTQQEDSAVYLCASSLPTGPGSYEQYFGPGTRLTVT.

This chain links TRBV11-2 with TRBJ2-1; possible D gene TRBD2, 5 bases. The germline CDR1 and CDR2 sequences are SGHAT and FQNNGV. There are 16 residues in the CDR3. The V and J ends lost 1 base and 6 bases respectively, with 16 bases between them. In nucleotides, the CDR3 is TGTGCCAGCAGCTTAGGGACTGGTCGAGTCCGCAATGAGCAGTTCTTC. Its protein is CASSLGTGRVRNEQFF.

This chain uses TRBV6-1 with TRBJ1-1; tentatively, D is TRBD1 (5 bases). The V and J ends lost 1 base and 3 bases respectively, with 9 bases between them. CDR3 length equals 14 residues. Germline V gives CDR1 MNHNS, CDR2 SASEGT. CDR3 region: CASSEGGWYTEAFF. The CDR3 DNA sequence: TGTGCCAGCAGTGAAGGGGGGTGGTACACTGAAGCTTTCTTT.

This clone was picked up a small number of times. The chain uses TRBV28 and TRBJ1-1; no firm D call. The CDR3 runs 13 residues. V was cut by 4 bases and J by 1 base, with 7 bases left in between. Germline CDR1 and CDR2: MDHEN and SYDVKM. The CDR3 region is CASSWHWNTEAFF. The CDR3 DNA sequence: TGTGCCAGCAGTTGGCATTGGAACACTGAAGCTTTCTTT.

CDR3 protein: CASRTPGGGYGYTF. The DNA for the CDR3 is TGTGCCAGCAGGACCCCCGGGGGGGGCTATGGCTACACCTTC. The chain has TRBV27 and TRBJ1-2; D may be TRBD1 (5 bases). This CDR3 comprises 14 residues. Germline CDR1 is MNHEY and CDR2 is SMNVEV (reference sequence). The V end lost 6 bases, the J end lost 4 bases, and 15 bases lay between the germline ends.

Details on this clone: Within the sample, other DNA sequences also encode this same CDR3. The rearrangement links TRBV27 to TRBJ2-1; D is possibly TRBD1 (6 bases). Germline V gene lookup returns CDR1 MNHEY and CDR2 SMNVEV (reference sequence). The CDR3 length is 15 residues. The V and J ends lost 5 bases and 4 bases respectively, with 15 bases between them. The CDR3 DNA is TGTGCCAGCAGTCCTGGACAGACTTCATACAATGAGCAGTTCTTC. Its translation is CASSPGQTSYNEQFF.

This chain connects TRBV29-1 to TRBJ2-5; TRBD1 matches 8 bases. The J call may be in error: the DNA end matches TRBJ2-7 better. Per germline, CDR1 SQVTM and CDR2 ANQGSEA. This CDR3 comprises 14 residues. The DNA for the CDR3 is TGCAGCGTTGAAACGGACAGGGCCCCCTACGAGCAGTACTTC. It yields the protein CSVETDRAPYEQYF.

V usage is TRBV5-1 and J usage is TRBJ1-1; no firm D call. V gave up 0 bases and J gave up 6 bases, with 12 bases separating them. This CDR3 comprises 14 residues. Germline values: CDR1 SGHRS, CDR2 YFSETQ. The CDR3 DNA follows: TGCGCCAGCAGCTTGGTGAGAGACCCGGCTGAAGCTTTCTTT. Translated, it gives CASSLVRDPAEAFF. The variable domain in full, completed from reference TRBV5-1 and TRBJ1-1, reads KAGVTQTPRYLIKTRGQQVTLSCSPISGHRSVSWYQQTPGQGLQFLFEYFSETQRNKGNFPGRFSGRQFSNSRSEMNVSTLELGDSALYLCASSLVRDPAEAFFGQGTRLTVV.

This clone was detected once. The gene calls are TRBV14 and TRBJ2-7, with a tentative D call TRBD1 (5 bases). With 2 bases removed from V and 0 bases from J, the gap between germline ends came to 14 bases. Germline values: CDR1 SGHDN, CDR2 FVKESK. The CDR3 sequence is 16 residues long. The CDR3 coding sequence is TGTGCCAGCAGCCAAAACCCGGACAAAAGCTCCTACGAGCAGTACTTC. Translated: CASSQNPDKSSYEQYF.

The chain carries TRBV27 and TRBJ2-3, with unresolved D. The germline gives CDR1 MNHEY, CDR2 SMNVEV (reference sequence). Trimming stripped 5 bases from V and 6 bases from J, with 12 bases between. The CDR3 has 13 residues. This chain's CDR3 is CASSLTSWDTQYF. In nucleotides, the CDR3 is TGTGCCAGCAGTCTGACCAGCTGGGATACGCAGTATTTT.

The CDR3 loop is CASSPIGQEWYEQFF. CDR3 nucleotides: TGTGCCAGTAGCCCGATCGGACAGGAATGGTATGAGCAGTTCTTC. The V call is TRBV19, the J call TRBJ2-1; TRBD1 agrees at 7 bases. This CDR3 spans 15 amino acids. Germline CDR1 and CDR2: LNHDA and SQIVND (reference sequence). V dropped 6 bases and J dropped 8; count of bases not matched to a gene: 13.

The V and J genes are TRBV11-2 and TRBJ2-2; 7 nucleotides align to TRBD1. V was pared by 6 bases and J by 1 base, with 11 bases of the junction left unmatched. CDR3 length equals 17 residues. In germline, CDR1 is SGHAT, CDR2 FQNNGV. The CDR3 protein is CASREKQGIGNTGELFF. The CDR3 coding sequence is TGTGCCAGCAGGGAGAAACAGGGGATAGGGAACACCGGGGAGCTGTTTTTT.

Remarks on this clone: The junction shows a germline mismatch at one end, possibly a read error. Other DNA sequences in the sample encode the same CDR3. V is TRBV7-9 and J is TRBJ2-1; 12 bases are shared with TRBD2. The CDR3 extends over 14 amino acids. Looked up from germline, CDR1 is SEHNR and CDR2 is FQNEAQ (reference sequence). The CDR3 DNA reads TGTGCCAGCAGCCTAGCGGGAGGGCACAATGAGCAGTTCTTC. The encoded protein is CASSLAGGHNEQFF.

The rearrangement joins TRBV27 to TRBJ2-7, with D possibly TRBD1 on 6 matching bases. Trimming took off 3 bases at V and 0 bases at J, with 9 bases between the two ends. Per germline, CDR1 MNHEY and CDR2 SMNVEV (reference sequence). CDR3 length equals 14 residues. Here the CDR3 reads CASSFGQTSYEQYF. CDR3 sequence (DNA): TGTGCCAGCAGTTTTGGACAGACCTCCTACGAGCAGTACTTC.

The chain employs TRBV27 and TRBJ2-1; 9 bases are shared with TRBD2. V lost 3 bases, J lost 8 bases, and 2 bases stayed unmatched. The CDR3 has 13 amino acids. The germline CDR1 and CDR2 sequences are MNHEY and SMNVEV (reference sequence). The chain's CDR3 is CASSFAGGDEQFF. The DNA for the CDR3 is TGTGCCAGCAGTTTTGCGGGAGGGGATGAGCAGTTCTTC.

This clone showed up just once. This chain's CDR3 is CSVRAGVWGYTF. DNA of the CDR3: TGCAGCGTTCGGGCAGGGGTCTGGGGCTACACCTTC. The chain couples TRBV29-1 to TRBJ1-2, with a possible D match to TRBD1 (6 bases). CDR1 SQVTM and CDR2 ANQGSEA come from the germline V gene. This CDR3 has 12 residues. V lost 5 bases and J 8 bases, leaving 15 bases between the germline ends.

This chain connects TRBV10-3 to TRBJ2-1; D perhaps matches TRBD1 (5 bases). V was cut by 7 bases and J by 3 bases, with 13 bases left in between. The V gene's germline CDR1 is ENHRY and CDR2 SYGVKD. The CDR3 is 14 amino acids. This CDR3 is CAITPEDNYNEQFF. CDR3 nucleotides: TGTGCCATCACCCCAGAGGACAACTACAATGAGCAGTTCTTC.

V gene TRBV15 combines with J gene TRBJ2-5; maybe TRBD1 (5 bases). The CDR3 is made up of 16 amino acids. Trimming removed 3 bases at V and 0 bases at J, with 14 bases between. From germline, CDR1 is LNHNV and CDR2 YYDKDF (reference sequence). The CDR3 sequence is CATSSPSQGNQETQYF. CDR3 nucleotides: TGTGCCACCAGCAGTCCCTCCCAGGGAAACCAAGAGACCCAGTACTTC.